A selection of T cell receptor beta chains follows, all from one sample in a study of T cells in Graves' hyperthyroidism and ophthalmopathy. Each CDR3 protein gets one entry after TCRdb re-called the multiplex PCR reads with MiXCR. Altogether fewer than 900,000 distinct CDR3 sequences are present, about 17% being singletons, with the ten largest covering around 8.1%. Sequencing used blood. The receptors shown here come from a man in his late teens or twenties with Graves' hyperthyroidism. The conserved cysteine and the conserved F or W are not part of the CDR3 here. D genes are given only for firm matches.

d_call | j_call | v_call | cdr3_aa
TRBD2 | TRBJ2-2 | TRBV9 | ASSVAMGLAGTGELF
. | TRBJ2-7 | TRBV30 | AWSSNRGDEQY
. | TRBJ2-5 | TRBV27 | ASSLSSGRGTQY
. | TRBJ1-6 | TRBV27 | ASSLRLLGDRSSYNSPLH
. | TRBJ2-3 | TRBV20-1 | SARDPRSLTQY
TRBD2 | TRBJ2-7 | TRBV9 | ASSVGVAGAYEQY
. | TRBJ2-5 | TRBV4-1 | ASSLTWTGETQY
TRBD2 | TRBJ2-3 | TRBV7-9 | ASSSTGLAEPTDTQY
. | TRBJ2-1 | TRBV6-5 | ASSYRFSSYNEQF
. | TRBJ2-1 | TRBV20-1 | SARDPGTYNEQF
. | TRBJ2-1 | TRBV29-1 | SGERETYNEQF
. | TRBJ1-2 | TRBV18 | ASSPKISRGHGYT
. | TRBJ1-1 | TRBV2 | ASSDSWEYTEAF
. | TRBJ2-3 | TRBV11-2 | ASSSLLTDTQY
. | TRBJ2-5 | TRBV28 | ASSLPGAVGETQY
. | TRBJ2-1 | TRBV12-3/TRBV12-4 | ASSQGGAALYTEQF
TRBD2 | TRBJ2-7 | TRBV9 | ASSPFDSGGSYEQY
TRBD1 | TRBJ2-2 | TRBV6-7 | ASSYSDRAGELF
. | TRBJ1-2 | TRBV7-2 | ASSLFGILEGYT
. | TRBJ1-2 | TRBV20-1 | SARDGREGGYT
TRBD2 | TRBJ2-1 | TRBV29-1 | SVSGTSGRRGTVNEQF
. | TRBJ1-4 | TRBV18 | ASSPGVAEKLF
TRBD2 | TRBJ2-7 | TRBV13 | ASSSGPSSGSYEQY
. | TRBJ1-1 | TRBV15 | ATSRDKMNTEAF
. | TRBJ1-1 | TRBV5-5 | ASTMLQVTEAF
. | TRBJ2-7 | TRBV7-9 | ASASGISYEQY
TRBD1 | TRBJ1-1 | TRBV27 | ASSFWGQVNTEAF
. | TRBJ1-6 | TRBV19 | ASSIEGGDSPLH
. | TRBJ2-3 | TRBV7-2 | ASSLGPPGADTQY
. | TRBJ1-1 | TRBV6-2/TRBV6-3 | ASSYSARTF
TRBD1 | TRBJ1-1 | TRBV19 | ASSIPGQGVIEAF
. | TRBJ2-1 | TRBV28 | ASSVQGSYNEQF
. | TRBJ1-6 | TRBV20-1 | SAGPRGRDSPLH
. | TRBJ2-4 | TRBV5-4 | ASSLSGPTNIQY
. | TRBJ1-6 | TRBV28 | ASSSVGDWGNSPLH
. | TRBJ2-2 | TRBV7-9 | ASSFSGPTGELF
TRBD1 | TRBJ2-3 | TRBV11-2 | ASSLAGTGFYTQY